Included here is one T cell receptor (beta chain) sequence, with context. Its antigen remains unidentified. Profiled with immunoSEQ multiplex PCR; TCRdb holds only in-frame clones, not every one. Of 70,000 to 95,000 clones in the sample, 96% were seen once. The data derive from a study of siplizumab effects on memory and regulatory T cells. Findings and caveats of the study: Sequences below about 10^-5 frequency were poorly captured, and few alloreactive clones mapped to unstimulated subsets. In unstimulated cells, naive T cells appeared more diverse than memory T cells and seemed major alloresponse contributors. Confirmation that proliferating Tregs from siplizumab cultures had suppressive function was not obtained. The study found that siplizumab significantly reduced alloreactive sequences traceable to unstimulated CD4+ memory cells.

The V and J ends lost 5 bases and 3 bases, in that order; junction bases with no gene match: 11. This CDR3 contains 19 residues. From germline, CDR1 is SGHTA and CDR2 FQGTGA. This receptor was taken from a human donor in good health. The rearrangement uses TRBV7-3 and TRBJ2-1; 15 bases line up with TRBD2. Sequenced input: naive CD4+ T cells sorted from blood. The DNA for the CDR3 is TGTGCCAGCAGCCCATTCCCGGGACTAGCGGGGGGCGTCTACAATGAGCAGTTCTTC. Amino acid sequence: CASSPFPGLAGGVYNEQFF.